The TCR beta chain under discussion was sequenced for a study of blood T cell repertoires in COVID-19. On the study more broadly: Sites across the United States, Italy and Spain contributed samples from acute and convalescent COVID-19. PBMCs, B-cell-depleted T cells, or T cells were the source of the cDNA or gDNA that made up the material.

Authors' processing steps: How many nucleated cells were present was estimated from reference gene primer amplification. Some clones are missing from TCRdb's copy, which holds only in-frame ones; the method was immunoSEQ multiplex PCR. From that table come the V and J calls and clone size; the DNA was used to work out D and trimming. Of roughly 140,000 clones listed, about nine tenths are singletons. CDR1 and CDR2 from the germline V gene are SGHAT and FQNNGV. Losses at the gene ends were 4 bases for V and 3 bases for J; bases not matched to a gene: 11. CDR3 size: 17 residues. This clone was detected once.

Sequenced material: peripheral blood. The chain uses TRBV11-2 and TRBJ2-7; 11 bases line up with TRBD1. The sequence derives from a human donor in a cohort sampled during active COVID-19. The CDR3 DNA reads TGTGCCAGCAGCTCAGGAACCGGGACAGGGGGAAGCTACGAGCAGTACTTC. It specifies CASSSGTGTGGSYEQYF. Combining the CDR3 with reference TRBV11-2 and TRBJ2-7 gives the whole variable domain EAGVAQSPRYKIIEKRQSVAFWCNPISGHATLYWYQQILGQGPKLLIQFQNNGVVDDSQLPKDRFSAERLKGVDSTLKIQPAKLEDSAVYLCASSSGTGTGGSYEQYFGPGTRLTVT.